These 5 T cell receptor beta chains were all obtained from the same sample, sequenced in a study of T cell changes during pregnancy in multiple sclerosis (dated by TCRdb to the late 2010s). Receptor amplification or capture employed the immunoSEQ multiplex PCR assay. In its TCRdb copy, this immuneACCESS table keeps in-frame sequences only and misses some clones. Where compared with another copy, unresolved V genes explain less than half of these, and the others have no known cause. The sample has about 40,000 clones on record, 70% to 90% of them singletons. Clones ranked in the top ten supply approximately 0.92% of the sample. Sequenced here: CD4+ T cells from peripheral blood mononuclear cells, sampled after pregnancy. These receptors all stem from a female donor with multiple sclerosis, enrolled in a pregnancy study.

Here the CDR3 reads CASSRGGISTDTQYF. CDR3 DNA: TGTGCCAGTAGTAGGGGCGGGATTAGCACAGATACGCAGTATTTT. The V gene is TRBV19, the J gene TRBJ2-3; possible D gene TRBD2, 6 bases. CDR3 length: 15 residues. V was cut by 4 bases and J by 0 bases, with 11 bases left in between. CDR1 is LNHDA and CDR2 is SQIVND in the germline V gene (reference sequence).

This chain connects TRBV6-1 to TRBJ1-1; D gene uncertain. With 8 bases removed from V and 1 base from J, the gap between germline ends came to 14 bases. Germline CDR1 and CDR2: MNHNS and SASEGT. The CDR3 loop spans 14 amino acids. This CDR3 reads CASGLRVRNTEAFF. CDR3 DNA: TGTGCCAGCGGCCTTCGGGTCCGGAACACTGAAGCTTTCTTT.

This chain uses TRBV5-4 with TRBJ2-7; TRBD2 aligns across 11 bases. This CDR3 region has 16 residues. Trimming removed 3 bases from V and 3 bases from J; junction bases left unmatched: 8. Germline lookup yields CDR1 SGHNT and CDR2 YYREEE (reference sequence). The CDR3 reads CASSSKVLAGGYEQYF. The CDR3 nucleotides are TGTGCCAGCAGCTCTAAAGTCCTAGCGGGGGGCTACGAGCAGTACTTC.

With regard to this clone: The junction differs from germline at one of its ends, possibly a read error. The chain links TRBV7-7 to TRBJ2-5; TRBD2 aligns across 7 bases. This CDR3 region has 15 residues. CDR1 is SSHAT and CDR2 is FNYEAQ in the germline V gene (reference sequence). The CDR3 nucleotides are TGTGCTAGCAGCCACAGGCGGGGGTTTCAAGAGACCCAGTACTTC. Its protein is CASSHRRGFQETQYF.

The chain recombines TRBV28 with TRBJ2-5, with 7 bases identical to TRBD2. The V and J ends lost 5 bases and 2 bases, in that order; junction bases with no gene match: 11. Germline V gene sequence: CDR1 MDHEN, CDR2 SYDVKM. The CDR3 contains 16 residues. The CDR3 sequence is CASSPLGAGVQETQYF. The CDR3 DNA reads as TGTGCCAGCAGTCCCCTCGGGGCGGGGGTTCAAGAGACCCAGTACTTC.